This T cell receptor beta chain was captured by sequencing in a study of cytomegalovirus exposure and HLA in healthy donors. Looking at the study overall: When 350 to 500 donors were genotyped, roughly 80% of them were found to fall in the Caucasian-associated ancestry cluster. General study findings and limits: Researchers reported in a later analysis that a missense DCLRE1C variant was tied to TCR beta V- and J-gene trimming.

PCR used 60 Vbeta primers and 13 Jbeta primers. Under the authors' procedure: An analysis that came later counted roughly 87 million unique TCR beta chains, approximately 12 million shared. Only in-frame clones appear in the TCRdb table, and some are missing; sequencing was by immunoSEQ multiplex PCR. V, J and clone size are taken as reported in that table, and D and trimming were inferred from the DNA itself. The table shows about 96,000 clones, with 65% to 75% occurring only once. Trimming took 7 bases from V and 7 from J; bases not matched to a gene: 8. Germline CDR1 and CDR2: SGHTA and FQGNSA. The CDR3 extends over 13 amino acids. About this clone: Its antigen is not known.

The receptor was derived from a female donor in good health and CMV-seropositive. This chain connects TRBV7-2 to TRBJ2-7, with 9 bases lining up with TRBD2. Sample: PBMCs. The CDR3 sequence is CASNPSGAREQYF. The CDR3 DNA sequence: TGTGCCAGCAATCCTAGCGGGGCCCGGGAGCAGTACTTC.